A single sample is the source of the 5 T cell receptor beta chains below, sequenced in a study of cytomegalovirus exposure and HLA in healthy donors. The primer mix had 60 Vbeta and 13 Jbeta primers. Data came from immunoSEQ multiplex PCR; TCRdb stores just in-frame clones and leaves some out. The data contain about 72,000 clones, approximately 80% of them singletons. The sequenced sample was PBMCs. The receptors derive from a middle-aged man in good health and CMV-seronegative.

V is TRBV19 and J is TRBJ2-5, with 11 bases aligning to TRBD1. Trimming at V came to 10 bases and at J to 4 bases, leaving 8 bases not matched to a gene. Germline assignment: CDR1 LNHDA and CDR2 SQIVND (reference sequence). The CDR3 extends over 14 amino acids. DNA for the CDR3: TGTGCCACTTTGGACAGGGGGCGTCGAGAGACCCAGTACTTC. Its translation is CATLDRGRRETQYF.

This rearrangement joins TRBV9 to TRBJ2-4; TRBD2 is a possible D gene (6 bases). Per the germline V gene, CDR1 is SGDLS and CDR2 is YYNGEE. The CDR3 length is 12 residues. V was pared by 0 bases and J by 12 bases, with 10 bases between. CDR3 protein: CASSVAGGPQYF. The CDR3 DNA reads TGTGCCAGCAGCGTAGCCGGAGGGCCTCAGTACTTC. The variable domain in full, completed from reference TRBV9 and TRBJ2-4, reads DSGVTQTPKHLITATGQRVTLRCSPRSGDLSVYWYQQSLDQGLQFLIQYYNGEERAKGNILERFSAQQFPDLHSELNLSSLELGDSALYFCASSVAGGPQYFGAGTRLSVL.

A word on this clone: The sample has other DNA sequences that encode this CDR3 too. The chain joins TRBV19 to TRBJ1-1; TRBD1 might be the D (6 bases). CDR1 and CDR2 from the germline V gene are LNHDA and SQIVND (reference sequence). The CDR3 sequence is 13 residues long. V lost 4 bases, J lost 1 base, and 7 bases lay in between. The DNA of the CDR3 is TGTGCCAGTAGTAAACAGGGGAACACTGAAGCTTTCTTT. Its translation is CASSKQGNTEAFF.

There are a few counts of this clone. The chain recombines TRBV28 with TRBJ1-4, with D perhaps matching TRBD1 (5 bases). V dropped 8 bases and J dropped 12 bases, with 16 bases sitting between them. CDR1 and CDR2 from the germline V gene are MDHEN and SYDVKM. CDR3 length: 12 amino acids. In nucleotides, the CDR3 is TGTGCCAGCGGAGGGCCTCCGGGGGAACTGTTTTTT. This encodes CASGGPPGELFF.

The chain uses TRBV19 and TRBJ1-3; TRBD1 might be the D (5 bases). This CDR3 is built from 15 residues. The V and J ends lost 4 bases and 1 base respectively, with 11 bases between them. The V gene's germline CDR1 is LNHDA and CDR2 SQIVND (reference sequence). CDR3 sequence reads: CASSTSTVSGNTIYF. In DNA, the CDR3 is TGTGCCAGTAGTACCTCGACAGTTTCTGGAAACACCATATATTTT.